The entry below gives a single TCR beta chain sequence along with its context. MiXCR, applied by TCRdb to the 5' RACE reads, yields one record per CDR3 protein. The table includes 200,000 to 300,000 distinct CDR3 sequences, about 12% detected once. The entry originates in a study of identical twins. The CDR3 sequence is 15 residues long. Trimming cost V 6 bases and J 8 bases; bases outside gene matches: 12. The germline CDR1 and CDR2 sequences are MDHEN and SYDVKM. These data were also filed under a second study, of yellow fever vaccine responses in identical twins.

The origin of this receptor is a woman under 30 in good health. The V gene is TRBV28, the J gene TRBJ1-2; 10 nucleotides agree with TRBD1. Source material: memory (CD45RO+) T cells sorted from blood. For the CDR3, the DNA is TGTGCCAGCAGCGATACCCAGACAGGGGGCTGGGGCTACACCTTC. As protein: CASSDTQTGGWGYTF.